A single sample is the source of the 23 T cell receptor beta chains below, sequenced in a study of cytomegalovirus exposure and HLA in healthy donors. Primers: 60 Vbeta forward and 13 Jbeta reverse. TCRdb keeps only in-frame clones here, not all; method: immunoSEQ multiplex PCR. The sample holds more than 95,000 clones, under 80% seen once. Sequencing was done on a sample of PBMCs. These receptors were taken from a woman aged 45-59 years in good health and CMV-seropositive.

V is TRBV28 and J is TRBJ2-5; 9 bases fit TRBD2. V trimming: 5 bases; J trimming: 5 bases; junction bases outside the gene matches: 9. Germline V gene data show CDR1 as MDHEN and CDR2 as SYDVKM. The CDR3 totals 15 residues. The chain's CDR3 is CASSPLAGGSETQYF. The CDR3 DNA reads as TGTGCCAGCAGTCCCCTGGCGGGGGGGTCGGAGACCCAGTACTTC.

The V call is TRBV7-9, the J call TRBJ1-3, with a possible D match to TRBD1 (5 bases). With 6 bases removed from V and 0 bases from J, the gap between germline ends came to 12 bases. Germline V gene sequence: CDR1 SEHNR, CDR2 FQNEAQ (reference sequence). This CDR3 is built from 15 residues. The CDR3 sequence: CASSPSGGSGNTIYF. The CDR3 DNA sequence: TGTGCCAGCAGTCCGTCGGGGGGCTCTGGAAACACCATATATTTT.

CDR3 sequence: CASSLSGRASEQFF. DNA of the CDR3: TGTGCCAGCAGTTTAAGTGGGAGGGCCAGTGAGCAGTTCTTC. The rearrangement joins TRBV28 to TRBJ2-1, with TRBD2 matching 7 bases. Germline trimming cut 2 bases from V and 9 bases from J; bases unmatched to any gene: 7. The CDR3 is made up of 14 amino acids. Germline CDR1 and CDR2: MDHEN and SYDVKM.

This clone came up once. The chain carries TRBV27 and TRBJ2-3, with 9 nucleotides matching TRBD2. The germline gives CDR1 MNHEY, CDR2 SMNVEV (reference sequence). The CDR3 length is 16 residues. Trimming removed 6 bases from V and 2 bases from J; junction bases left unmatched: 9. CDR3 protein: CASRTRTSENTDTQYF. CDR3 bases: TGTGCCAGCAGAACGCGGACTAGCGAAAACACAGATACGCAGTATTTT.

The chain uses TRBV4-3 and TRBJ1-2, with a tentative D call TRBD1 (5 bases). Trimming took 0 bases from V and 4 from J, leaving 15 bases between them. Per the germline V gene, CDR1 is LGHNA and CDR2 is YSLEER. The CDR3 contains 16 residues. The CDR3 is CASSQDRQGRGYGYTF. CDR3 bases: TGCGCCAGCAGCCAAGATCGGCAGGGAAGGGGCTATGGCTACACCTTC.

The rearrangement uses TRBV6-6 and TRBJ2-6, with 7 bases fitting TRBD1. The CDR3 spans 16 residues. CDR1 is MNHNY, CDR2 SVGAGI, per germline (reference sequence). J was trimmed by 0 bases and V by 3 bases; bases with no gene match: 2. The CDR3 nucleotides are TGTGCCAGCAGTTATACAGGGGACTCTGGGGCCAACGTCCTGACTTTC. Its translation is CASSYTGDSGANVLTF.

Only a few counts were recorded for this clone. The chain carries TRBV6-1 and TRBJ1-2; 8 bases agree with TRBD1. Germline values: CDR1 MNHNS, CDR2 SASEGT. The CDR3 totals 14 residues. J gave up 1 base and V 6 bases, and 4 bases lay outside the gene matches. CDR3 nucleotides: TGTGCCAGCAGAGGGACAGGATTTAACTATGGCTACACCTTC. It is translated as CASRGTGFNYGYTF.

The V gene is TRBV10-3, the J gene TRBJ1-1, with 8 bases fitting TRBD1. V trimming: 0 bases; J trimming: 8 bases; junction bases outside the gene matches: 5. The CDR3 sequence is 14 residues long. The germline CDR1 and CDR2 sequences are ENHRY and SYGVKD. Here the CDR3 reads CAISESVRDREAFF. The CDR3 nucleotides are TGTGCCATCAGTGAGTCGGTCCGGGACAGGGAAGCTTTCTTT.

This rearrangement joins TRBV7-7 to TRBJ2-3; tentatively, D is TRBD1 (6 bases). V was cut by 5 bases and J by 3 bases, with 15 bases left in between. The length of the CDR3 is 15 residues. Germline V CDR1 and CDR2: SSHAT, FNYEAQ (reference sequence). In DNA, the CDR3 is TGTGCCAGCAGCCGAGGGACAACAGGGACAGATACGCAGTATTTT. Encoded protein: CASSRGTTGTDTQYF.

This chain joins TRBV5-1 and TRBJ2-7; a weak D match, TRBD2 (5 bases). Germline loops: CDR1 SGHRS, CDR2 YFSETQ. Trimming shortened V by 0 bases and J by 9 bases, and 10 bases separated the two germline ends. The CDR3 totals 12 residues. The CDR3, as DNA: TGCGCCAGCAGCTTGGGACATGAGGGGCAGTACTTC. This codes for CASSLGHEGQYF.

The chain is built from TRBV28 and TRBJ2-1; 7 nucleotides line up with TRBD2. This CDR3 comprises 16 residues. Germline V gene lookup returns CDR1 MDHEN and CDR2 SYDVKM. V lost 7 bases and J lost 2; bases outside the gene matches: 11. In DNA, the CDR3 is TGTGCCAGCAAACTTCAGGTAGCGGGCACCTACAATGAGCAGTTCTTC. Amino acid sequence: CASKLQVAGTYNEQFF. The whole variable domain, filled in from reference TRBV28 and TRBJ2-1, reads DVKVTQSSRYLVKRTGEKVFLECVQDMDHENMFWYRQDPGLGLRLIYFSYDVKMKEKGDIPEGYSVSREKKERFSLILESASTNQTSMYLCASKLQVAGTYNEQFFGPGTRLTVL.

V gene TRBV28 combines with J gene TRBJ2-5; possible D gene TRBD1, 6 bases. Per the germline V gene, CDR1 is MDHEN and CDR2 is SYDVKM. The CDR3 sequence is 14 residues long. The V end lost 5 bases, the J end lost 1 base, and 11 bases lay between the germline ends. The CDR3 DNA is TGTGCCAGCAGTCCTCAGGGGTTCCAAGAGACCCAGTACTTC. Protein product: CASSPQGFQETQYF.

The V and J genes are TRBV2 and TRBJ1-1; D gene ambiguous. CDR3 length: 13 residues. Germline V gene lookup returns CDR1 SNHLY and CDR2 FYNNEI. Trimming left V 4 bases short and J 1 base short, with 7 bases between. CDR3 sequence reads: CASSVAGNTEAFF. CDR3 nucleotides: TGTGCCAGCAGTGTTGCAGGGAACACTGAAGCTTTCTTT.

This clone has only a few counts. The rearrangement links TRBV19 to TRBJ2-2; 10 positions agree with TRBD1. The germline V gene has CDR1 LNHDA and CDR2 SQIVND (reference sequence). The CDR3 length is 15 residues. The ends lost 4 bases at V and 5 bases at J; junction bases unmatched: 4. The CDR3 nucleotides read TGTGCCAGTAGTAACGACAGGGGGCGTACCGGGGAGCTGTTTTTT. This gives the protein CASSNDRGRTGELFF.

The rearrangement uses TRBV5-1 and TRBJ2-2, with a weak D call TRBD2 (6 bases). CDR1 is SGHRS, CDR2 YFSETQ, per germline. Trimming shortened V by 0 bases and J by 1 base, and 13 bases separated the two germline ends. CDR3 size: 17 residues. CDR3 in amino acids: CASSLAGGQKNTGELFF. CDR3 coding DNA: TGCGCCAGCAGCTTGGCTGGAGGGCAGAAGAACACCGGGGAGCTGTTTTTT.

This chain connects TRBV28 to TRBJ1-1; TRBD1 matches at 8 bases. Germline values: CDR1 MDHEN, CDR2 SYDVKM. V shed 4 bases and J 3 bases; nucleotides not matched to a gene: 4. The CDR3 runs 14 residues. The CDR3 region has the DNA TGTGCCAGCAGTTCCAGGGGGCTGCACACTGAAGCTTTCTTT. Amino acid sequence: CASSSRGLHTEAFF.

This clone came up a few times. The chain joins TRBV18 to TRBJ1-1; no clear D gene. CDR1 is KGHSH and CDR2 is LQKENI in the germline V gene. Trimming removed 0 bases at V and 2 bases at J, with 16 bases between. CDR3 length equals 17 residues. The CDR3 DNA is TGTGCCAGCTCACCACCACACCCTGGAGTGTCAAACACTGAAGCTTTCTTT. Translation gives CASSPPHPGVSNTEAFF.

The chain combines TRBV4-3 with TRBJ1-1, with 8 bases that match TRBD1. The germline V gene has CDR1 LGHNA and CDR2 YSLEER. This CDR3 is 18 amino acids long. Trimming removed 4 bases from V and 4 bases from J; junction bases left unmatched: 17. This chain's CDR3 is CASSRAFTRGQVSTEAFF. The DNA of the CDR3 is TGCGCCAGCAGCCGGGCCTTTACCAGGGGGCAGGTGAGCACTGAAGCTTTCTTT.

The chain combines TRBV28 with TRBJ2-7, with 7 bases identical to TRBD1. CDR3 size: 13 residues. The germline gives CDR1 MDHEN, CDR2 SYDVKM. V was pared by 5 bases and J by 5 bases, with 6 bases of the junction left unmatched. CDR3 nucleotides: TGTGCCAGCAGTCCCGACAGGGCCGACGAGCAGTACTTC. Amino acid sequence: CASSPDRADEQYF.

J is TRBJ2-2 and V is TRBV4-2; 8 positions match TRBD2. The CDR3 is 16 amino acids. In germline, CDR1 is LGHNA, CDR2 YNFKEQ. V dropped 6 bases and J dropped 4; count of bases not matched to a gene: 10. CDR3 loop: CASSDRGGRGTGELFF. The CDR3 region has the DNA TGTGCCAGCAGTGACCGGGGGGGCCGGGGCACCGGGGAGCTGTTTTTT.

This rearrangement joins TRBV2 to TRBJ2-5, with 8 bases identical to TRBD2. J was trimmed by 1 base and V by 1 base; bases with no gene match: 8. The germline CDR1 and CDR2 sequences are SNHLY and FYNNEI. The CDR3 consists of 17 residues. In nucleotides, the CDR3 is TGTGCCAGCAGTGAAGGAGGCGGGGGGCCAACCCAAGAGACCCAGTACTTC. This codes for CASSEGGGGPTQETQYF.

The chain joins TRBV5-8 to TRBJ2-7; 9 bases map to TRBD1. Germline V gene data show CDR1 as SGHTS and CDR2 as YDEGEE. The CDR3 is 17 amino acids. Unmatched junction bases numbered 7, after V lost 0 bases and J lost 0 bases. The CDR3, as DNA: TGTGCCAGCAGCTTGGACAGGGGGCTCGCTAGCTCCTACGAGCAGTACTTC. It codes for CASSLDRGLASSYEQYF.

The chain links TRBV30 to TRBJ1-4; TRBD1 matches at 9 bases. The CDR3 spans 15 residues. V was clipped by 4 bases and J by 4 bases; unmatched bases: 7. The germline V gene encodes CDR1 GTSNPN and CDR2 SVGIG (reference sequence). CDR3 nucleotide sequence: TGTGCCTGGAACCCCGGACAGGGGAGTAATGAAAAACTGTTTTTT. Translation gives CAWNPGQGSNEKLFF.